Below are 3 T cell receptor beta chains sequenced from a single sample in a study of CD8 T cells in ankylosing spondylitis. General observations from the study: Blood from ankylosing spondylitis patients appeared to carry a characteristic roughly eight-variant TCR beta motif.

TCRdb called the 5' RACE reads again in MiXCR, with one record for every CDR3 protein. The repertoire holds 350,000 or so distinct CDR3 sequences, with under 8.5% as singletons. The antigens of these receptors remain unknown. The sample consisted of blood, either unsorted or a sorted T cell fraction (not recorded which). Receptors were obtained from a male donor with ankylosing spondylitis.

Regarding this clonotype: At one end the junction does not follow the germline gene, possibly because of a read error. The chain joins TRBV5-1 to TRBJ2-7; 7 bases line up with TRBD2. Germline CDR1 is SGHRS and CDR2 is YFSETQ. The CDR3 runs to 15 residues. CDR3 sequence (DNA): TGCGCCAGCAGCCCCGGGCTCCGTGGGGGGGGGATTGGAGACTTC. Protein sequence: CASSPGLRGGGIGDF.

The chain is built from TRBV30 and TRBJ2-2; TRBD2 agrees at 8 bases. This CDR3 comprises 14 residues. Germline loops: CDR1 GTSNPN, CDR2 SVGIG (reference sequence). J was trimmed by 5 bases and V by 6 bases; bases with no gene match: 8. CDR3 nucleotides: TGTGCCTGCACGACTAGCGCCAGAACCGGGGAGCTGTTTTTT. Encoded protein: CACTTSARTGELFF.

The sample holds many counts of this clonotype. The chain combines TRBV3-1 with TRBJ2-2; D uncertain. The CDR3 covers 13 residues. Germline CDR1 reads LGHDT; CDR2 reads YNNKEL (reference sequence). The V gene lost 1 base and the J gene lost 5 bases, with 5 bases spanning the gap. The CDR3 nucleotides read TGTGCCAGCAGCCAAGTGTCGACCGGGGAGCTGTTTTTT. Its protein product is CASSQVSTGELFF.